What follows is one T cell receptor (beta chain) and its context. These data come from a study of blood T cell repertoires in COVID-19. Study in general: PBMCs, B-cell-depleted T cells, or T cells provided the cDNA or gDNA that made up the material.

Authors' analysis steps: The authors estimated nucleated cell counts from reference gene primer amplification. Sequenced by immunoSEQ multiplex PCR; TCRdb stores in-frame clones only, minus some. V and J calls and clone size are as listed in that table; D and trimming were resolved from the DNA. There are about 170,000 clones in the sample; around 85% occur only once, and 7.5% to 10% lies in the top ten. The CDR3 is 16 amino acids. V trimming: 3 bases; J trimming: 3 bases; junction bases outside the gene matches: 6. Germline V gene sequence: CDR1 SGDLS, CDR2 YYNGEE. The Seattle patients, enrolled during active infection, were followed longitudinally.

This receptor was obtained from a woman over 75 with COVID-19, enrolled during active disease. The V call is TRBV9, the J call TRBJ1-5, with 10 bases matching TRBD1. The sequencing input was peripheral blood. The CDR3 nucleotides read TGTGCCAGCAGCGCAACCGGGACAGGGGACAATCAGCCCCAGCATTTT. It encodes CASSATGTGDNQPQHF.